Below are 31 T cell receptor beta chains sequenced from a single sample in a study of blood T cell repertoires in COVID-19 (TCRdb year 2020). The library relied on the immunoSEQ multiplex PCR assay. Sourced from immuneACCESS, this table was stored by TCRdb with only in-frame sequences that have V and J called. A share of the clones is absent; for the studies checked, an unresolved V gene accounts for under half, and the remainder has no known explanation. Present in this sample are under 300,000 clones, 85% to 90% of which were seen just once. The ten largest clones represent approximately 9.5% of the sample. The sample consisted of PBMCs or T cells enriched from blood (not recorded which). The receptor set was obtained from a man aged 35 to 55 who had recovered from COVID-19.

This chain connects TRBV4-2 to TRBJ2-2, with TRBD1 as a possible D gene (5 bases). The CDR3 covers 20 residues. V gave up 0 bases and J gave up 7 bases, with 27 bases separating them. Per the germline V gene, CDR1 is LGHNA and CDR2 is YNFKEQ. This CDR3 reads CASSQDQGVSRGSLRGELFF. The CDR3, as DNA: TGTGCCAGCAGCCAAGATCAAGGGGTATCCCGAGGAAGTCTCCGCGGGGAGCTGTTTTTT.

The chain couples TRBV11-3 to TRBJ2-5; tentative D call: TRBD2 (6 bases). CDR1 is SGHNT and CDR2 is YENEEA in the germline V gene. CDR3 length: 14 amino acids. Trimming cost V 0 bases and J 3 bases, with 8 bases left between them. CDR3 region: CASSLDSGEETQYF. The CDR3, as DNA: TGTGCCAGCAGCTTAGATTCGGGAGAAGAGACCCAGTACTTC. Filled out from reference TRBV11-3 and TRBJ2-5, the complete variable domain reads EAGVVQSPRYKIIEKKQPVAFWCNPISGHNTLYWYLQNLGQGPELLIRYENEEAVDDSQLPKDRFSAERLKGVDSTLKIQPAELGDSAVYLCASSLDSGEETQYFGPGTRLLVL.

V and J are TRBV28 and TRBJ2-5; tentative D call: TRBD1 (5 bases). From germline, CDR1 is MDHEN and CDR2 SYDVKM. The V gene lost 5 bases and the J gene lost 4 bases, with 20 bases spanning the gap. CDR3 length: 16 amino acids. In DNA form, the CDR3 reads TGTGCCAGCAGTACCCTGCCCCAGGGATCCCGAGAGACCCAGTACTTC. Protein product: CASSTLPQGSRETQYF.

CDR3 sequence: CASSRTGQGAMGEQYF. In DNA form, the CDR3 reads TGTGCCAGCAGTCGTACGGGACAGGGGGCTATGGGGGAGCAGTACTTC. The gene calls are TRBV11-2 and TRBJ2-7, with 12 bases that match TRBD1. The CDR3 runs 16 residues. Germline V gene data show CDR1 as SGHAT and CDR2 as FQNNGV. Unmatched junction bases numbered 13, after V lost 6 bases and J lost 7 bases.

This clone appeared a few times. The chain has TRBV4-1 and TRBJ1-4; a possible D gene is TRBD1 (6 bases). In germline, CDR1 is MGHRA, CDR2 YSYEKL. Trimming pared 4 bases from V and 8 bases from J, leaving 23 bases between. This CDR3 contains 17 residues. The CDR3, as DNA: TGCGCCAGCAGCCCGAGGACAGAATCTGGATTCGGGGAAAAACTGTTTTTT. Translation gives CASSPRTESGFGEKLFF.

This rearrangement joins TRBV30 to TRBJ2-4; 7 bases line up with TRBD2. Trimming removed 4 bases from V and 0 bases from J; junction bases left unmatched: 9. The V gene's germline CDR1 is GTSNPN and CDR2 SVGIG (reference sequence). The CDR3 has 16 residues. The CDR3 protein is CAWKSGRILAKNIQYF. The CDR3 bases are TGTGCCTGGAAGTCCGGGAGGATCCTAGCCAAAAACATTCAGTACTTC.

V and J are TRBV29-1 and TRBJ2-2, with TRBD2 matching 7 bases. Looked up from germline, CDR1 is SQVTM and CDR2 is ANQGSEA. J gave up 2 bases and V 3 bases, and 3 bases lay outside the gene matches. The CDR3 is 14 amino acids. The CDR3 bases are TGCAGCGTTGAGAGCGGGATAAACACCGGGGAGCTGTTTTTT. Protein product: CSVESGINTGELFF.

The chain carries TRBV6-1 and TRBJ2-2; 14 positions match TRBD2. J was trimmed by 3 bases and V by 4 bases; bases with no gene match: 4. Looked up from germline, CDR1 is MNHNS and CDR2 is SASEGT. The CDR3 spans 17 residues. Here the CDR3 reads CASSAGTSGRYTGELFF. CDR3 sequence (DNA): TGTGCCAGCAGTGCCGGGACTAGCGGGAGATACACCGGGGAGCTGTTTTTT.

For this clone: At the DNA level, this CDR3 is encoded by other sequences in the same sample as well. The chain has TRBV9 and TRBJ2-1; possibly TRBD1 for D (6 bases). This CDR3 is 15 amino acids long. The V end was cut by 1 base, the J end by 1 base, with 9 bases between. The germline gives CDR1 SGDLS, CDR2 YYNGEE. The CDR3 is CASSVRDISYNEQFF. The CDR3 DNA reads TGTGCCAGCAGCGTACGGGACATTTCCTACAATGAGCAGTTCTTC.

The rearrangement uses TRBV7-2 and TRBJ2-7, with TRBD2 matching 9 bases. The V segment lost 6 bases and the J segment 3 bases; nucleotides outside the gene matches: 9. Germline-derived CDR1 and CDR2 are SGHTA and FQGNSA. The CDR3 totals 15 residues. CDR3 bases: TGTGCCAGCAGTCTACGGGAAGCGGGAGGCTACGAGCAGTACTTC. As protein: CASSLREAGGYEQYF.

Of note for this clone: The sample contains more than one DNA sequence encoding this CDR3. The chain's CDR3 is CASSLGHRNTEAFF. CDR3 sequence (DNA): TGTGCCAGCAGCTTAGGACACAGGAACACTGAAGCTTTCTTT. The chain is built from TRBV7-9 and TRBJ1-1; D ambiguous. The V gene's germline CDR1 is SEHNR and CDR2 FQNEAQ (reference sequence). Trimming stripped 1 base from V and 1 base from J, with 7 bases between. The CDR3 is 14 residues long.

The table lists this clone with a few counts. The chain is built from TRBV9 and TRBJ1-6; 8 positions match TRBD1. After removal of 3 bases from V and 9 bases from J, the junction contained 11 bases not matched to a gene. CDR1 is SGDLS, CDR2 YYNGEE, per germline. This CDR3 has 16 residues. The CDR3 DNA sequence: TGTGCCAGCAGCGGTGGGGCAGGGGGCTCTAGTTCACCCCTCCACTTT. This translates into CASSGGAGGSSSPLHF.

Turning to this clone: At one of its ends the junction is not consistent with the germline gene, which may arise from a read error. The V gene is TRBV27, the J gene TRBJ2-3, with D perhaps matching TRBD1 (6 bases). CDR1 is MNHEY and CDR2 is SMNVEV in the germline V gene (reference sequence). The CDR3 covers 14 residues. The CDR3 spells CASGLDSSTDTQYF. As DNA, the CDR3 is TGTGCCAGCGGTTTGGACAGTAGCACAGATACGCAGTATTTT.

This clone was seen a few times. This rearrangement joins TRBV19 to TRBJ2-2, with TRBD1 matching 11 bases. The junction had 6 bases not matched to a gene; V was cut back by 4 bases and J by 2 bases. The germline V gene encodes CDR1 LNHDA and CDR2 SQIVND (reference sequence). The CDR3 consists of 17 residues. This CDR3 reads CASSRGQGVVNTGELFF. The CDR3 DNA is TGTGCCAGTAGTAGGGGACAGGGGGTGGTTAACACCGGGGAGCTGTTTTTT.

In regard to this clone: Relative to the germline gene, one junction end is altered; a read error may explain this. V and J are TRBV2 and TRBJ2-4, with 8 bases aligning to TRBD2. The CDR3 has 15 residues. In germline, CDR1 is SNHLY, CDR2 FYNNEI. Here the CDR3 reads CARSESSGAKNIQYF. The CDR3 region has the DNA TGTGCCAGAAGTGAGTCTAGCGGGGCCAAAAACATTCAGTACTTC.

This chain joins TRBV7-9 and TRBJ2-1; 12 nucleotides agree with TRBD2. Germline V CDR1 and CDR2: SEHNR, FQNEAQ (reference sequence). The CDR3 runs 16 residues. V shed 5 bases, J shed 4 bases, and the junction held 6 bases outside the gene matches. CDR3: CASSPLTSGSYNEQFF. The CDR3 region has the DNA TGTGCCAGCAGCCCGTTGACTAGCGGGAGTTACAATGAGCAGTTCTTC.

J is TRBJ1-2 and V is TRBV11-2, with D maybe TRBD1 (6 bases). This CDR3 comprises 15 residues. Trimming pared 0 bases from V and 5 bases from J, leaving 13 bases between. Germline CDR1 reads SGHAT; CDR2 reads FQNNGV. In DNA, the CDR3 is TGTGCCAGCAGCTTAGAAAACAGGGTGCATTATGGCTACACCTTC. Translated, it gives CASSLENRVHYGYTF.

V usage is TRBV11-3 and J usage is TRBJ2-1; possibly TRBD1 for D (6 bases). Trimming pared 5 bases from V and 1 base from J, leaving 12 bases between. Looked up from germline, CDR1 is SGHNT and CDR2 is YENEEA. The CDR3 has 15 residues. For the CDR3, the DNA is TGTGCCAGCAGCCCCAAACAGGGATCCTACAATGAGCAGTTCTTC. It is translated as CASSPKQGSYNEQFF.

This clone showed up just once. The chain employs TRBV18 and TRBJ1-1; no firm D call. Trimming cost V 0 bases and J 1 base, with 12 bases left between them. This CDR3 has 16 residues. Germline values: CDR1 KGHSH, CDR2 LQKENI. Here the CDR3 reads CASSPPLAGKNTEAFF. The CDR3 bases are TGTGCCAGCTCACCACCGTTAGCCGGAAAGAACACTGAAGCTTTCTTT.

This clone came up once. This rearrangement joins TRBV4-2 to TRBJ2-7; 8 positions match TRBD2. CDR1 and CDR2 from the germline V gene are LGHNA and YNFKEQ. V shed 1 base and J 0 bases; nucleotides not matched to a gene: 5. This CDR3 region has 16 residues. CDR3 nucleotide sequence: TGTGCCAGCAGCCAAGGGGTTAGCGGGGACTCCTACGAGCAGTACTTC. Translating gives CASSQGVSGDSYEQYF.

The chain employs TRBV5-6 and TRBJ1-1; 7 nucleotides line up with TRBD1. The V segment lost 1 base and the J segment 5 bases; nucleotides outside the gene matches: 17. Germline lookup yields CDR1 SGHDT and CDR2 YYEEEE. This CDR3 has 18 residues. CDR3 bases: TGTGCCAGCAGCTTGTGGCGTCAACAGGGGTCTGGGTTGACTGAAGCTTTCTTT. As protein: CASSLWRQQGSGLTEAFF.

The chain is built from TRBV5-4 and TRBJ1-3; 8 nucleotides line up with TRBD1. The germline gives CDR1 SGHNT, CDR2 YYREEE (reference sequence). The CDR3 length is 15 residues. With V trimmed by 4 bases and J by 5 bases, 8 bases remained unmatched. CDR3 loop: CASSQQGAVRNTIYF. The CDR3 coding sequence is TGTGCCAGCAGCCAGCAGGGGGCAGTTAGAAACACCATATATTTT.

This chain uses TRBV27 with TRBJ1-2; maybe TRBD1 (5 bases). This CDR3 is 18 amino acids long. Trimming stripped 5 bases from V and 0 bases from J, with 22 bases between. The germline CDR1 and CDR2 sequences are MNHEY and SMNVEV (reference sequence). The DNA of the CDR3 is TGTGCCAGCAGTCCTGGTGTTGACTTACAGGAGACTAACTATGGCTACACCTTC. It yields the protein CASSPGVDLQETNYGYTF.

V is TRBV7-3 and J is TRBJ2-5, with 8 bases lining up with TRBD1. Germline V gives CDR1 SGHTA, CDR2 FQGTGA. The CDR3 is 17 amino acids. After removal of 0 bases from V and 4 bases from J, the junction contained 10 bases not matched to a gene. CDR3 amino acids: CASSLTGSRGLRETQYF. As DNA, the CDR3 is TGTGCCAGCAGCTTAACGGGGTCCAGGGGGCTTAGAGAGACCCAGTACTTC. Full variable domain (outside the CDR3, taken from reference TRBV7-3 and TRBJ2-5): GAGVSQTPSNKVTEKGKYVELRCDPISGHTALYWYRQSLGQGPEFLIYFQGTGAADDSGLPNDRFFAVRPEGSVSTLKIQRTERGDSAVYLCASSLTGSRGLRETQYFGPGTRLLVL.

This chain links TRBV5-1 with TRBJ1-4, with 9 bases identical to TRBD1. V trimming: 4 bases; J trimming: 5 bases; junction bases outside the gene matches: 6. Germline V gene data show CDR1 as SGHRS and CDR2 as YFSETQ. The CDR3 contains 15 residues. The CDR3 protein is CASSKDRGSNEKLFF. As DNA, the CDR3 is TGCGCCAGCAGCAAAGACAGGGGGTCCAATGAAAAACTGTTTTTT.

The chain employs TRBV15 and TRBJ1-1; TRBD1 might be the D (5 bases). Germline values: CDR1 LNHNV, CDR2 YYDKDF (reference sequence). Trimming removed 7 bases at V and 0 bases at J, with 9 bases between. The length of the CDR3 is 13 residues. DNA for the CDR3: TGTGCCACCAATACAGGATTGAACACTGAAGCTTTCTTT. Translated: CATNTGLNTEAFF. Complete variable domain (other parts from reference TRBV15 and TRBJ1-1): DAMVIQNPRYQVTQFGKPVTLSCSQTLNHNVMYWYQQKSSQAPKLLFHYYDKDFNNEADTPDNFQSRRPNTSFCFLDIRSPGLGDTAMYLCATNTGLNTEAFFGQGTRLTVV.

The chain's CDR3 is CASRDRNNEQFF. The CDR3, as DNA: TGCGCCAGCAGGGACAGAAACAATGAGCAGTTCTTC. The chain is built from TRBV5-1 and TRBJ2-1, with a weak D call TRBD1 (6 bases). In germline, CDR1 is SGHRS, CDR2 YFSETQ. Deletions cut 5 bases from V and 5 bases from J, with 8 bases between. The CDR3 spans 12 residues.

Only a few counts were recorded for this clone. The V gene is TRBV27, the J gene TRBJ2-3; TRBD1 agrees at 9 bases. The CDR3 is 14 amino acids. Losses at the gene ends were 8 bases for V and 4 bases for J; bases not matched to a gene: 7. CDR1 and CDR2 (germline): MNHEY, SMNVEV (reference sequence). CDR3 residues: CASGDRGFADTQYF. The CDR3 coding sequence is TGTGCCAGCGGAGACAGGGGGTTTGCAGATACGCAGTATTTT.

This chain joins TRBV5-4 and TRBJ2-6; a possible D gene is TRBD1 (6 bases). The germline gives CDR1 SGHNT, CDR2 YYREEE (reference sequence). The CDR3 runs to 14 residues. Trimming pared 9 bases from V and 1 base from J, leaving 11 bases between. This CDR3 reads CATLQGSGANVLTF. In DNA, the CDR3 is TGTGCCACCTTACAGGGTTCTGGGGCCAACGTCCTGACTTTC.

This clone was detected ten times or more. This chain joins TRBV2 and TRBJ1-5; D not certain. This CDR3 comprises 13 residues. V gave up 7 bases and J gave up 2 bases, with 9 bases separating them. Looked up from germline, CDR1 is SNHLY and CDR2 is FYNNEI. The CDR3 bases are TGTGCCAGCAATTTGGGCGGCAATCAGCCCCAGCATTTT. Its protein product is CASNLGGNQPQHF.

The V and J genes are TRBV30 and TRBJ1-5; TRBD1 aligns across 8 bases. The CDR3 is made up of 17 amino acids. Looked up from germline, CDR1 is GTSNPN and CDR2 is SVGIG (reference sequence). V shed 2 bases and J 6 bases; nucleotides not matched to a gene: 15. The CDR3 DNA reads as TGTGCCTGGAGTATTAGGGCAGGGGGCGTTCGCCGTCAGCCCCAGCATTTT. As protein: CAWSIRAGGVRRQPQHF.